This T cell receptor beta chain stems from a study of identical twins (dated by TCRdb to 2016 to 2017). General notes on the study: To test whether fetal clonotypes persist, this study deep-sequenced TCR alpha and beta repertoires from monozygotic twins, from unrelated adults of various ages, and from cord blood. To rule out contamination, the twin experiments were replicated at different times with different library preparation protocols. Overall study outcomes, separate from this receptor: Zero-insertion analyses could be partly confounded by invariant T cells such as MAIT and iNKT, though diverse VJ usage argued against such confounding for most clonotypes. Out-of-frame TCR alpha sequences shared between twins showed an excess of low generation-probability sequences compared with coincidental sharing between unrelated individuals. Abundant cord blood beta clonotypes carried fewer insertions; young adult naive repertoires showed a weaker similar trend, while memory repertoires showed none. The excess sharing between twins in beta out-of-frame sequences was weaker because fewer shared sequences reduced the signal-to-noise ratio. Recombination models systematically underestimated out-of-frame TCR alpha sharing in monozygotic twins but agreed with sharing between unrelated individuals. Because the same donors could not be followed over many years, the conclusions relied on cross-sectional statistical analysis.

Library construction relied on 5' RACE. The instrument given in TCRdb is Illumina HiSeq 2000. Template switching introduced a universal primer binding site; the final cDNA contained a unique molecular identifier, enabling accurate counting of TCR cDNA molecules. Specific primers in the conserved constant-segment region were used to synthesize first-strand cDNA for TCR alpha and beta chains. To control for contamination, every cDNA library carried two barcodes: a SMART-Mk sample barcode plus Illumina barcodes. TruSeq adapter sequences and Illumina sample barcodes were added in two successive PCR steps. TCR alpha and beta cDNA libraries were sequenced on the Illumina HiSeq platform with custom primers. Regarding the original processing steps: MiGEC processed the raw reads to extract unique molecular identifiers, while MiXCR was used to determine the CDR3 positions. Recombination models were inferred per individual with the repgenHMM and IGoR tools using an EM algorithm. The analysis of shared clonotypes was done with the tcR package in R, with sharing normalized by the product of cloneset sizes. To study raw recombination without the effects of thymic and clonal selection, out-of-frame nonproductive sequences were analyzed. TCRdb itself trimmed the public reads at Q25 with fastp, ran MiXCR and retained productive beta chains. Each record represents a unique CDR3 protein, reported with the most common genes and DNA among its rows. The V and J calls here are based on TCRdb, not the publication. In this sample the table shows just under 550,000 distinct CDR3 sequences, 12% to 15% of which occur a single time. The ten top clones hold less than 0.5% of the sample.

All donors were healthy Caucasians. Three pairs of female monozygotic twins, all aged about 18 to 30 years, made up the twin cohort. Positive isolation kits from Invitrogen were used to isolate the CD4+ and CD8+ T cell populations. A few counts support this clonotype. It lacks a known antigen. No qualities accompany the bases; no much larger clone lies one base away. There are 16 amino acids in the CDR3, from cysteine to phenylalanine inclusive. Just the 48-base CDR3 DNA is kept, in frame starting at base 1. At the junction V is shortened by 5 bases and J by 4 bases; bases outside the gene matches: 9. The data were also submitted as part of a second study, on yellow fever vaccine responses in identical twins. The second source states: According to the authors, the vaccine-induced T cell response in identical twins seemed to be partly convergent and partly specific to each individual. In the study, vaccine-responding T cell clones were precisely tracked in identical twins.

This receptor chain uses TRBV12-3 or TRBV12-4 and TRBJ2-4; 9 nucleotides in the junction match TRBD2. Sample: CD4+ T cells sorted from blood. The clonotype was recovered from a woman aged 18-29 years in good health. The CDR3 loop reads CASSPPAGGAKNIQYF. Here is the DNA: TGTGCCAGCAGTCCCCCAGCGGGAGGTGCAAAAAACATTCAGTACTTC.